These 17 T cell receptor beta chains came from one sample sequenced in a study of T cells in Graves' hyperthyroidism and ophthalmopathy. Amplification yielded TCR beta CDR3 regions, with RNA transcripts as the source. The primer set for the first-round RT-PCR of the TCR CDR3 was HTBI. TCRdb re-called the multiplex PCR reads through MiXCR, storing one row per CDR3 protein. Among roughly 570,000 distinct CDR3 sequences, around 42% were seen once, and the ten largest hold about 7.8%. Sequenced input: peripheral blood or thyroid tissue (not recorded which). The receptors derive from a woman under 30 with Graves' hyperthyroidism.

A note on this clonotype: It may be a read error: a sequence one base away is much more abundant. This CDR3 reads CASSPGTGKEQYF. CDR3 DNA sequence: TGTGCCAGCAGCCCTGGGACAGGGAAAGAGCAGTACTTC. The rearrangement joins TRBV7-9 to TRBJ2-7; 9 bases fit TRBD1. The CDR3 sequence is 13 residues long. CDR1 is SEHNR, CDR2 FQNEAQ, per germline (reference sequence). V dropped 5 bases and J dropped 7; count of bases not matched to a gene: 6.

This clonotype was seen many times. Germline is not matched at one junction end, which may reflect a read error. The CDR3 loop is CASSTGETQYF. In nucleotides, the CDR3 is TGTGCCAGCAGCACAGGAGAGACCCAGTACTTC. V gene TRBV5-1 combines with J gene TRBJ2-5; D possibly corresponds to TRBD1 (5 bases). Germline values: CDR1 SGHRS, CDR2 YFSETQ. This CDR3 has 11 amino acids.

This clonotype was counted many times. The V and J genes are TRBV2 and TRBJ2-7; tentative D call: TRBD1 (5 bases). The germline CDR1 and CDR2 sequences are SNHLY and FYNNEI. This CDR3 is 12 amino acids long. Trimming shortened V by 10 bases and J by 0 bases, and 10 bases separated the two germline ends. CDR3 DNA: TGTGCCACCCCCGACAGCTCCTACGAGCAGTACTTC. Translating gives CATPDSSYEQYF.

This clonotype was counted a few times. The rearrangement links TRBV6-2 or TRBV6-3 to TRBJ1-1; no reliable D call. V lost 5 bases, J lost 11 bases, and 15 bases lay in between. This CDR3 is 12 amino acids long. Germline CDR1 MNHEY, CDR2 SVGEGT. CDR3 in amino acids: CASSSPRLRAFF. In DNA form, the CDR3 reads TGTGCCAGCAGTAGCCCCCGCTTGAGGGCTTTCTTT.

The genes are TRBV7-2 and TRBJ2-1, with D tentatively TRBD2 (6 bases). The V gene lost 6 bases and the J gene lost 10 bases, with 7 bases spanning the gap. This CDR3 spans 10 amino acids. Germline CDR1 and CDR2: SGHTA and FQGNSA. CDR3: CASRSGEQFF. CDR3 nucleotide sequence: TGTGCCAGCAGGAGCGGGGAGCAGTTCTTC.

At least ten counts were recorded for this clonotype. The rearrangement joins TRBV12-3 or TRBV12-4 to TRBJ1-6; perhaps TRBD1 as D (5 bases). The length of the CDR3 is 15 residues. V was trimmed by 5 bases and J by 8 bases, leaving 16 bases between them. CDR3 sequence: CASSPRRGRDSPLHF. The CDR3, as DNA: TGTGCCAGCAGTCCCCGAAGGGGACGGGATTCACCCCTCCACTTT.

To note about this clonotype: A single base separates this from a much larger clone, so it may be a read error. This chain links TRBV25-1 with TRBJ1-2; D unresolved. The germline V gene encodes CDR1 MGHDK and CDR2 SYGVNS. V was pared by 3 bases and J by 3 bases, with 11 bases between. The CDR3 is 14 residues long. The CDR3 DNA is TGTGCCAGCAGTGACTCTTACAGCTACTATGGCTACACCTTC. This encodes CASSDSYSYYGYTF.

At least ten counts were recorded for this clonotype. CDR3 DNA sequence: TGTGCCAGCGTCCTCGGTAGCGCTGACACCGGGGAGCTGTTTTTT. Translating gives CASVLGSADTGELFF. The J gene is TRBJ2-2, the V gene TRBV6-5; a possible D gene is TRBD2 (5 bases). CDR3 size: 15 residues. The ends were cut back, 8 bases at V and 3 bases at J, with 16 bases in the middle. Germline values: CDR1 MNHEY, CDR2 SVGAGI.

This clonotype came up once. The chain employs TRBV10-3 and TRBJ1-3, with D tentatively TRBD1 (5 bases). Germline V gene lookup returns CDR1 ENHRY and CDR2 SYGVKD. Deletions cut 6 bases from V and 4 bases from J, with 13 bases between. This CDR3 spans 14 amino acids. The CDR3 sequence is CAISGDRGGNTIYF. CDR3 coding DNA: TGTGCCATCAGCGGAGATAGGGGAGGAAACACCATATATTTT.

This clonotype was seen more than once but under ten times. The chain employs TRBV27 and TRBJ1-6; D not certain. The germline CDR1 and CDR2 sequences are MNHEY and SMNVEV (reference sequence). CDR3 length: 15 residues. Trimming removed 7 bases from V and 8 bases from J, with 18 bases in between. The CDR3 DNA reads as TGTGCCAGCACCAAGGGCCGGAGAGGCCATTCACCCCTCCACTTT. Translated, it gives CASTKGRRGHSPLHF.

This clonotype has a count of ten or more. The gene calls are TRBV20-1 and TRBJ2-7; D might be TRBD1 (6 bases). The V gene lost 8 bases and the J gene lost 0 bases, with 17 bases spanning the gap. The CDR3 has 14 residues. Germline CDR1 DFQATT, CDR2 SNEGSKA (reference sequence). In DNA, the CDR3 is TGCAGTTCAATGGACAGTGCTTCCTCCTACGAGCAGTACTTC. Amino acid sequence: CSSMDSASSYEQYF.

This clonotype was detected ten times or more. The chain recombines TRBV6-1 with TRBJ2-6; tentative D call: TRBD2 (6 bases). CDR3 length equals 19 residues. Looked up from germline, CDR1 is MNHNS and CDR2 is SASEGT. The V end was cut by 5 bases, the J end by 0 bases, with 20 bases between. This chain's CDR3 is CASSPYLSGLSSGANVLTF. The CDR3 DNA sequence: TGTGCCAGCAGTCCCTATTTATCGGGACTTAGCTCTGGGGCCAACGTCCTGACTTTC.

Ten or more counts support this clonotype. The chain links TRBV9 to TRBJ1-6; D gene unclear. The CDR3 runs to 13 residues. Per germline, CDR1 SGDLS and CDR2 YYNGEE. V lost 3 bases and J 7 bases, leaving 8 bases between the germline ends. CDR3 sequence reads: CASSAGRNSPLHF. CDR3 sequence (DNA): TGTGCCAGCAGCGCGGGGAGGAATTCACCCCTCCACTTT.

As regards this clonotype: Possible read error: a much larger clone is one base away. This chain links TRBV7-2 with TRBJ1-4, with D hard to call. The V gene's germline CDR1 is SGHTA and CDR2 FQGNSA. The length of the CDR3 is 15 residues. The CDR3 DNA reads TGTGCCGGCAGCTTAGTTGACCAGAGGAATGAAAAACTGTTTTTT. This sequence encodes CAGSLVDQRNEKLFF.

This clonotype was observed a handful of times. The CDR3 spells CASSLLAGLSSYEQYF. DNA for the CDR3: TGTGCCAGCAGTTTATTAGCGGGGCTGAGCTCCTACGAGCAGTACTTC. The chain joins TRBV12-3 or TRBV12-4 to TRBJ2-7; TRBD2 aligns across 8 bases. Trimming removed 2 bases from V and 0 bases from J; junction bases left unmatched: 6. This CDR3 spans 16 amino acids.

The rearrangement joins TRBV24-1 to TRBJ2-5; TRBD2 might be the D (5 bases). The CDR3 is 14 residues long. The germline V and J ends were trimmed by 7 bases and 4 bases, with 15 bases remaining between them. Germline assignment: CDR1 KGHDR and CDR2 SFDVKD. The CDR3 bases are TGTGCCACCAGCGTACGAGGGCCCCCAGAGACCCAGTACTTC. It encodes CATSVRGPPETQYF.

The rearrangement joins TRBV7-2 to TRBJ1-1; D is ambiguous. The CDR3 contains 14 residues. Germline V gene lookup returns CDR1 SGHTA and CDR2 FQGNSA. Trimming stripped 5 bases from V and 1 base from J, with 11 bases between. CDR3 DNA sequence: TGTGCCAGCAGCCCCTACTGGCCGAACACTGAAGCTTTCTTT. This codes for CASSPYWPNTEAFF.